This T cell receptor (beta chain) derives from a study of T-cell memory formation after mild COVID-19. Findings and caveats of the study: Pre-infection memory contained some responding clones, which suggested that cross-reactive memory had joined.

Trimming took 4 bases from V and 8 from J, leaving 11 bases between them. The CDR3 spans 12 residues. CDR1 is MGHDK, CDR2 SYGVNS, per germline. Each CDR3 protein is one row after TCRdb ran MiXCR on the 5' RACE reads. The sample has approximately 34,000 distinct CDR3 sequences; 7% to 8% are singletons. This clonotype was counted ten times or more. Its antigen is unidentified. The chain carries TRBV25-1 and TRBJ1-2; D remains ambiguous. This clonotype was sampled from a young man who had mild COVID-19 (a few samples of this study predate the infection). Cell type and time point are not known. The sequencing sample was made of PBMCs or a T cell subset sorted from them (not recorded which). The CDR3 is CASSVSGFGYTF. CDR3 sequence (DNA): TGTGCCAGCAGTGTGTCAGGATTCGGCTACACCTTC.